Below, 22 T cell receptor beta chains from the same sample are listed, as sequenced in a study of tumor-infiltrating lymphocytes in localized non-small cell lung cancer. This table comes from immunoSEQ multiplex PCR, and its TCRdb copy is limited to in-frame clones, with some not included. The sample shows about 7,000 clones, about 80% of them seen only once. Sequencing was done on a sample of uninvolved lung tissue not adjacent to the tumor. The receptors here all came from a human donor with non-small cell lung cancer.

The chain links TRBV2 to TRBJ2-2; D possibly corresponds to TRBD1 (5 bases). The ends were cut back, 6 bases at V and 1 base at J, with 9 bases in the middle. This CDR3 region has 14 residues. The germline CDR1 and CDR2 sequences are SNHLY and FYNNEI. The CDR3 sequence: CASRDNQNTGELFF. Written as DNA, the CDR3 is TGTGCCAGCAGGGACAACCAGAACACCGGGGAGCTGTTTTTT.

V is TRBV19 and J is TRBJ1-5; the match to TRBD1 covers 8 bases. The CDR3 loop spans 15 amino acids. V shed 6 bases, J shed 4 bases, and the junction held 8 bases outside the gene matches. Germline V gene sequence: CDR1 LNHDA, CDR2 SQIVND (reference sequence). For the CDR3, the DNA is TGTGCCAGTAGCCGAGACAGGGGTACTAATCAGCCCCAGCATTTT. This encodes CASSRDRGTNQPQHF.

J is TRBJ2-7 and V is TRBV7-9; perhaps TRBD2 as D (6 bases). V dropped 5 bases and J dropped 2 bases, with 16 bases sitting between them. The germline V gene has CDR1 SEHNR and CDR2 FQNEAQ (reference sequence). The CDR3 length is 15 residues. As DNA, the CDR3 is TGTGCCAGCAGCCCTCGGGGGATCGGAACCTACGAGCAGTACTTC. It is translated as CASSPRGIGTYEQYF.

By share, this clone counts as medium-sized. In DNA form, the CDR3 reads TGTGCCAGCAGCGCTCGTATGGACAGATTTTACAATGAGCAGTTCTTC. Translating it yields CASSARMDRFYNEQFF. This chain connects TRBV5-6 to TRBJ2-1, with D possibly being TRBD1 (6 bases). This CDR3 has 16 residues. Germline V gene sequence: CDR1 SGHDT, CDR2 YYEEEE. V was trimmed by 4 bases and J by 4 bases, leaving 18 bases between them.

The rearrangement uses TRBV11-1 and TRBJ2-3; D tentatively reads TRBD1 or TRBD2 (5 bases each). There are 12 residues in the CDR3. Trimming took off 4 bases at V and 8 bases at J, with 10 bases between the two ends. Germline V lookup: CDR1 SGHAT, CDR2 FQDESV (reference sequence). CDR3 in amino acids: CASSSGPRTQYF. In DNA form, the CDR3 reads TGTGCCAGCAGCTCGGGACCCCGTACGCAGTATTTT.

The CDR3, as DNA: TGTGCCAGCAGGGGCGGGGGGGTCAATGAGCAGTTCTTC. This gives the protein CASRGGGVNEQFF. This chain connects TRBV4-2 to TRBJ2-1; 9 bases match TRBD2. The ends lost 6 bases at V and 6 bases at J; junction bases unmatched: 3. CDR1 LGHNA and CDR2 YNFKEQ come from the germline V gene. CDR3 size: 13 residues.

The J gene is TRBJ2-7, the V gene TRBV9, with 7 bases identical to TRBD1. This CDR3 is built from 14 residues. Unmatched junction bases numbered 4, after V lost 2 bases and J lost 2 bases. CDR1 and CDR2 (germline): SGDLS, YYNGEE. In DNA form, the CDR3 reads TGTGCCAGCAGCGTGGGACAGTTCGCCTACGAGCAGTACTTC. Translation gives CASSVGQFAYEQYF.

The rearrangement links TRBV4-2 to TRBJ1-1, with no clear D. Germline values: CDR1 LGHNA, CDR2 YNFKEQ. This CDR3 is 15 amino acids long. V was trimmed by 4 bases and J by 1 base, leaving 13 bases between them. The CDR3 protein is CASSRRHGTNTEAFF. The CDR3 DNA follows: TGTGCCAGCAGCCGGCGTCATGGTACGAACACTGAAGCTTTCTTT.

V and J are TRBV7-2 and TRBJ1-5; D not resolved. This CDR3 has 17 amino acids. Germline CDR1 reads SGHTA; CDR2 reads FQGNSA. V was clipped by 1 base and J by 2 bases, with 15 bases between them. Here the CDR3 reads CASSLDRTGNRNQPQHF. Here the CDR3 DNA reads TGTGCCAGCAGCTTAGATAGAACGGGTAATCGCAATCAGCCCCAGCATTTT.

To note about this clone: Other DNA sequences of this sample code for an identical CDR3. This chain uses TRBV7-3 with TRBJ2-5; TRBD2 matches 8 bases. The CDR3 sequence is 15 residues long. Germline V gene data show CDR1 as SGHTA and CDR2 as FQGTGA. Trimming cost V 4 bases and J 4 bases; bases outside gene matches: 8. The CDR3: CASSSTGAGGETQYF. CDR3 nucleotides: TGTGCCAGCAGCTCAACGGGGGCGGGGGGAGAGACCCAGTACTTC.

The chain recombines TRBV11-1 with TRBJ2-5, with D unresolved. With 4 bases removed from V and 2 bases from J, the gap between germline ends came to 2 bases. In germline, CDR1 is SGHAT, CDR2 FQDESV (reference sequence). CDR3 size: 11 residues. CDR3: CASSWQETQYF. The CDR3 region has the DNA TGTGCCAGCAGCTGGCAAGAGACCCAGTACTTC.

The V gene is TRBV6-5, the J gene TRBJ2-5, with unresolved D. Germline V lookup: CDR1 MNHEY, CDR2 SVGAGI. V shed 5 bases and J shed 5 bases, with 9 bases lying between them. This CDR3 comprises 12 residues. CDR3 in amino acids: CASSGPAETQYF. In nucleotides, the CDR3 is TGTGCCAGCAGTGGCCCGGCGGAGACCCAGTACTTC.

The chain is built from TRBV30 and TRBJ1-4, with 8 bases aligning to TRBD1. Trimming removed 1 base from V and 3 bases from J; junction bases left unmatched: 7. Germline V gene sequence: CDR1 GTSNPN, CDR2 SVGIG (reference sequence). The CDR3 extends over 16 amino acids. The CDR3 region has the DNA TGTGCCTGGAGTGGGACAGGGTTCTTGGCTAATGAAAAACTGTTTTTT. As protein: CAWSGTGFLANEKLFF.

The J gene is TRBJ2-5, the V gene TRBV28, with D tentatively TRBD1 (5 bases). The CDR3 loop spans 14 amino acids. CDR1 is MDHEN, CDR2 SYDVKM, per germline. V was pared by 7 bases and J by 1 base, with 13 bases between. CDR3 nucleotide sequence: TGTGCCAGCACCTCCTCAGGGTTCCAAGAGACCCAGTACTTC. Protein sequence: CASTSSGFQETQYF.

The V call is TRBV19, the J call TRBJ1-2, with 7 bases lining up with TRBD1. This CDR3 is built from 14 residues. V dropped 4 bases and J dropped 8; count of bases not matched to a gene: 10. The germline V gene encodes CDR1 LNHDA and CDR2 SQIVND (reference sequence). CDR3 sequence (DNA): TGTGCCAGTAGTAGAAACAGGGGCCTGAACGGCTACACCTTC. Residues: CASSRNRGLNGYTF.

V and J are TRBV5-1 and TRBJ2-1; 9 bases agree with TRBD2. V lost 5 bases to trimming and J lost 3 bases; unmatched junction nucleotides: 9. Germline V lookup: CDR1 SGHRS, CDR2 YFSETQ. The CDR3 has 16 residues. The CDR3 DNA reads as TGCGCCAGCAGGTCTACCCTAGCGGGGAGCTACAATGAGCAGTTCTTC. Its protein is CASRSTLAGSYNEQFF.

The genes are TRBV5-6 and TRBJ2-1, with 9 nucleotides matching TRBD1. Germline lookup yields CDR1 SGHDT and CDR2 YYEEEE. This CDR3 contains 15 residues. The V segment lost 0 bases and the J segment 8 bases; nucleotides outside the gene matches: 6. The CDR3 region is CASSLGDREGHEQFF. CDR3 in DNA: TGTGCCAGCAGCTTGGGGGACAGGGAGGGGCATGAGCAGTTCTTC.

CDR3 residues: CASSQDPGLSAGANVLTF. In nucleotides, the CDR3 is TGTGCCAGCAGCCAAGATCCAGGGTTATCTGCGGGGGCCAACGTCCTGACTTTC. V is TRBV4-2 and J is TRBJ2-6; D is perhaps TRBD1 (5 bases). CDR1 is LGHNA, CDR2 YNFKEQ, per germline. The CDR3 is made up of 18 amino acids. V lost 0 bases and J 4 bases, leaving 16 bases between the germline ends.

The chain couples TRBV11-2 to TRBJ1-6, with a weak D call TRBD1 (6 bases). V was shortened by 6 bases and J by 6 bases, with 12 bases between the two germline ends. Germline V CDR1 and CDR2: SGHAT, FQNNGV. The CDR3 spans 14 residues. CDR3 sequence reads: CASSQTGFNSPLHF. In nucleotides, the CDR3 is TGTGCCAGCAGTCAAACAGGGTTTAATTCACCCCTCCACTTT.

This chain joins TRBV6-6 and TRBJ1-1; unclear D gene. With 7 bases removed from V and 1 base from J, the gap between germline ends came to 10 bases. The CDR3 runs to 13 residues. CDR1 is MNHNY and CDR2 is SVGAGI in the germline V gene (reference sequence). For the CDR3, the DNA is TGTGCCAGCATTATGGGTGGGAACACTGAAGCTTTCTTT. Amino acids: CASIMGGNTEAFF.

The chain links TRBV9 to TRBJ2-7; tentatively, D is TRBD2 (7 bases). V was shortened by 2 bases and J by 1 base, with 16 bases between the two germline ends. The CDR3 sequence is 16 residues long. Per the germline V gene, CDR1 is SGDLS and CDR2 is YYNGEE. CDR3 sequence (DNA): TGTGCCAGCAGCGTGGGGGAGGGGGGGTTTTCCTACGAGCAGTACTTC. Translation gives CASSVGEGGFSYEQYF. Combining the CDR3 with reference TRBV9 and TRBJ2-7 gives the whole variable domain DSGVTQTPKHLITATGQRVTLRCSPRSGDLSVYWYQQSLDQGLQFLIQYYNGEERAKGNILERFSAQQFPDLHSELNLSSLELGDSALYFCASSVGEGGFSYEQYFGPGTRLTVT.

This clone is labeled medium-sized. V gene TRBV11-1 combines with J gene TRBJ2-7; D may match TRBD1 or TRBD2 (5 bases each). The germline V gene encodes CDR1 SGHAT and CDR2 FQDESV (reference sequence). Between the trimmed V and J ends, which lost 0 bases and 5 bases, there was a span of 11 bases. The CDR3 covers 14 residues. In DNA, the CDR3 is TGTGCCAGCAGCTTAGCGACCGGGACGGACGAGCAGTACTTC. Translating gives CASSLATGTDEQYF. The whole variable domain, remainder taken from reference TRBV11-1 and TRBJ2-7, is EAEVAQSPRYKITEKSQAVAFWCDPISGHATLYWYRQILGQGPELLVQFQDESVVDDSQLPKDRFSAERLKGVDSTLKIQPAELGDSAMYLCASSLATGTDEQYFGPGTRLTVT.